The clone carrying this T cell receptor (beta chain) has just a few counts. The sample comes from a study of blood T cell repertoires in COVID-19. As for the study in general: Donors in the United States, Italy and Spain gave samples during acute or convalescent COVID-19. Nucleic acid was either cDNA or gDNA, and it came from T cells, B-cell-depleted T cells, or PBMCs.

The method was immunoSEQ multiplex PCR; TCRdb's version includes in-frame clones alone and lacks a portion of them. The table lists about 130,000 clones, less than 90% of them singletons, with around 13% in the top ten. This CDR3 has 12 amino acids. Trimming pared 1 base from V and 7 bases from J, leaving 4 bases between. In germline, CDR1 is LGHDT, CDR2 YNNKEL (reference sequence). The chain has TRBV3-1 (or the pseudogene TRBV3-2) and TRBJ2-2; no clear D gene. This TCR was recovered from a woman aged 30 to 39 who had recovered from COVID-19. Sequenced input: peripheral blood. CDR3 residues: CASSQGGGELFF. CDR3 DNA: TGTGCCAGCAGCCAAGGCGGCGGGGAGCTGTTTTTT.